These T cell receptor beta chains were read from a single sample in a study of T-cell reconstitution after alpha-beta-depleted transplantation in children. Each CDR3 protein gets one entry after TCRdb re-called the PCR reads with MiXCR. The sample shows about 900,000 distinct CDR3 sequences, roughly 29% of them seen only once. Sequenced material: PBMCs, mostly from graft donor cells, taken 360 days after TCRalphabeta/CD19-depleted stem cell transplant. The receptors shown here come from a boy under two years old who had a stem cell transplant for SCID, so the T cells may come from the graft donor. Each CDR3 is given without its conserved first and last residue.

>TRBV9
ASSGLGGETQY
>TRBV5-1
ASSLDGASGYNEQF
>TRBV10-3
AISESSTDTQY
>TRBV25-1
ASSEYGTGVGSPLH
>TRBV5-1
ASKDSGGPTGELF
>TRBV15
ATSRDGGESYEQY
>TRBV3-1
ASSHPVSPYNEQF
>TRBV28
ASSWSRSTRSSYNEQF
>TRBV7-2
ASTRKSGGIQY
>TRBV12-3/TRBV12-4
ASRTDSSGNTIY
>TRBV5-1
ASTGQLESTDTQY
>TRBV7-3
ASSPWGGVSTDTQY
>TRBV20-1
SATRGLLFTDTQY
>TRBV2
ASSDRSPNTGELF
>TRBV10-1
ASGSDTDTQY
>TRBV5-1
ASSTGLAGGEQF
>TRBV4-1
ASSQVGRRGNQPQH
>TRBV20-1
SARRRETQY
>TRBV4-2
ASSLRVRGARGQETQY
>TRBV9
ASSRAGLGSSYGYT
>TRBV6-2/TRBV6-3
ASSTPGTSLYEQY
>TRBV4-1
ASSQYGSGGKTDTQY
>TRBV3-1
ASSQDGGTGVPYEQY
>TRBV2
ASSEDFYNSPLH
>TRBV10-3
AISELGEAF
>TRBV5-1
ASSPGTGRDTGELF
>TRBV10-3
AISESKNGIPGNTIY
>TRBV5-1
ASSLEWARDEQY
>TRBV10-3
AIRPGPEETQY
>TRBV12-3/TRBV12-4
ASSSLEGSPLH
>TRBV5-1
ASSLSLAGGTRDTQY
>TRBV9
ASSVRDSYTDTQY
>TRBV27
ASSLTTGRVSYEQY
>TRBV20-1
SARLTTQETQY
>TRBV25-1
ASSESAYEQY
>TRBV5-1
ASSLGAVPGELF
>TRBV5-1
ASSGISTGPAGYT
>TRBV5-1
ASSATSGGTGELF
>TRBV9
ASSVAGTDTQY
>TRBV24-1
ATSDFPYTGGSGEQF
>TRBV7-9
ASLSSSSTDTQY